This T cell receptor (beta chain) came from a study of PD-1 blockade in classical Hodgkin lymphoma. Profiling relied on immunoSEQ multiplex PCR, and the TCRdb table lists in-frame clones only, not all of them. The sample lists about 99,000 clones, 75% to 85% occurring once. The CDR3 length is 15 residues. Trimming at V came to 4 bases and at J to 1 base, leaving 5 bases not matched to a gene. Germline V gene data show CDR1 as SGHRS and CDR2 as YFSETQ. Every patient experienced relapse after autologous stem cell transplantation, and brentuximab vedotin exposure varied. The sample was peripheral blood mononuclear cells (PBMCs), taken before the second cycle of nivolumab. V and J are TRBV5-1 and TRBJ2-1, with 7 bases matching TRBD1. The sequence derives from a human donor with classical Hodgkin lymphoma. The CDR3 DNA sequence: TGCGCCAGCAGCCGAACAGGGGAATCCTACAATGAGCAGTTCTTC. This translates into CASSRTGESYNEQFF.